One sample yielded the 8 T cell receptor beta chains listed below, sequenced in a study of cytomegalovirus exposure and HLA in healthy donors. Here immunoSEQ multiplex PCR was the method, and the copy in TCRdb shows in-frame clones only, minus some. The sample lists roughly 230,000 clones, around 90% occurring once. Sequenced sample: PBMCs. The receptors here all came from a woman in her 30s in good health and CMV-seronegative.

This chain connects TRBV5-6 to TRBJ2-3; 9 bases are a match to TRBD1. The CDR3 is made up of 13 amino acids. Unmatched junction bases numbered 5, after V lost 7 bases and J lost 5 bases. From germline, CDR1 is SGHDT and CDR2 YYEEEE. The CDR3 reads CASYTGGLDTQYF. In nucleotides, the CDR3 is TGTGCCAGCTATACAGGGGGCTTAGATACGCAGTATTTT.

This chain connects TRBV29-1 to TRBJ2-7; 11 nucleotides agree with TRBD2. The V gene's germline CDR1 is SQVTM and CDR2 ANQGSEA. V lost 7 bases and J lost 3; bases outside the gene matches: 14. The CDR3 sequence is 16 residues long. CDR3 in DNA: TGCAGCGCCTTACAGGGCGGGACTAGCGGACACTACGAGCAGTACTTC. Translation gives CSALQGGTSGHYEQYF.

This sequence joins TRBV9 and TRBJ2-1; D unresolved. Trimming left V 5 bases short and J 8 bases short, with 11 bases between. This CDR3 has 12 residues. Germline-derived CDR1 and CDR2 are SGDLS and YYNGEE. The CDR3 sequence is CASSDLGHEQFF. CDR3 bases: TGTGCCAGCAGTGACTTAGGGCATGAGCAGTTCTTC.

This clone was observed a single time. The rearrangement uses TRBV7-2 and TRBJ2-2; D uncertain. Trimming stripped 2 bases from V and 5 bases from J, with 12 bases between. The CDR3 spans 15 residues. The V gene's germline CDR1 is SGHTA and CDR2 FQGNSA. CDR3 sequence (DNA): TGTGCCAGCAGCTTACGCAGAGGAATTACCGGGGAGCTGTTTTTT. This sequence encodes CASSLRRGITGELFF.

The rearrangement uses TRBV6-6 and TRBJ2-7; D is uncertain. Trimming removed 0 bases at V and 4 bases at J, with 7 bases between. Germline CDR1 reads MNHNY; CDR2 reads SVGAGI (reference sequence). The CDR3 totals 13 residues. CDR3 amino acids: CASSYSRGYEQYF. The CDR3 DNA reads as TGTGCCAGCAGTTACTCGAGAGGTTACGAGCAGTACTTC.

This chain connects TRBV6-6 to TRBJ2-3; 9 nucleotides match TRBD2. CDR1 and CDR2 (germline): MNHNY, SVGAGI (reference sequence). V was clipped by 4 bases and J by 4 bases; unmatched bases: 6. The length of the CDR3 is 15 residues. CDR3 DNA sequence: TGTGCCAGCAGTTTAGCGGGAGTAGGCGCAGATACGCAGTATTTT. This gives the protein CASSLAGVGADTQYF.

This chain connects TRBV5-6 to TRBJ2-7, with unresolved D. The V end lost 0 bases, the J end lost 6 bases, and 4 bases lay between the germline ends. This CDR3 is built from 11 residues. Germline assignment: CDR1 SGHDT and CDR2 YYEEEE. The CDR3 reads CASSLVAEQYF. CDR3 in DNA: TGTGCCAGCAGCTTGGTAGCCGAGCAGTACTTC.

The rearrangement links TRBV6-5 to TRBJ1-1; D is unclear. CDR1 is MNHEY and CDR2 is SVGAGI in the germline V gene. V lost 6 bases and J lost 0, with 14 bases in between. This CDR3 has 15 amino acids. DNA for the CDR3: TGTGCCAGCAGCCCCACACAGATTTTGAACACTGAAGCTTTCTTT. Translated: CASSPTQILNTEAFF.